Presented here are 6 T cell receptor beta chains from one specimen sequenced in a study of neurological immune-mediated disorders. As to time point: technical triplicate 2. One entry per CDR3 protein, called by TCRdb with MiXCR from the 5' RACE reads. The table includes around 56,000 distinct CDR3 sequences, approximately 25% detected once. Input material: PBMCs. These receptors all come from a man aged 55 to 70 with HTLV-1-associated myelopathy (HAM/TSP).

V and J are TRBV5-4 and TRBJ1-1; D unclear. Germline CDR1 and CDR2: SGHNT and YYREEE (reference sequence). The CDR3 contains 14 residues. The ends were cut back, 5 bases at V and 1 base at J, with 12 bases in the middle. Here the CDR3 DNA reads TGTGCCAGCAGGACCGGAACAGAGAACACTGAAGCTTTCTTT. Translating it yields CASRTGTENTEAFF.

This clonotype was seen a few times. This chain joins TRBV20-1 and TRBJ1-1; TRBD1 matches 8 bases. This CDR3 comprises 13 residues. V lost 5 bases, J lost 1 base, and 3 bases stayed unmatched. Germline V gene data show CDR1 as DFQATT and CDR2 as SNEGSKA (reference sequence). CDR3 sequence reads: CSAPGTGNTEAFF. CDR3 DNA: TGCAGTGCTCCTGGGACAGGGAACACTGAAGCTTTCTTT.

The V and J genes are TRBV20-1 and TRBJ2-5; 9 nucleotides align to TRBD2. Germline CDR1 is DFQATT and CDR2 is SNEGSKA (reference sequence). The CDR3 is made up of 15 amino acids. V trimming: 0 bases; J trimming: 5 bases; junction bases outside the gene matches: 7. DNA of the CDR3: TGCAGTGCTAGAGAAAGTAGCGGGAGTCGGGAGACCCAGTACTTC. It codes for CSARESSGSRETQYF.

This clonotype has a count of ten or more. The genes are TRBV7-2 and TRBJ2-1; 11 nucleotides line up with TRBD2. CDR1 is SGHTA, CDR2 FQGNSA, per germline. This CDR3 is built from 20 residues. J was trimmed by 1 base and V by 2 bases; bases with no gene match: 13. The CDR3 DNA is TGTGCCAGCAGCTTACCCGGGACACAGACTAGCGGGAATTCCTACAATGAGCAGTTCTTC. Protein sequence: CASSLPGTQTSGNSYNEQFF.

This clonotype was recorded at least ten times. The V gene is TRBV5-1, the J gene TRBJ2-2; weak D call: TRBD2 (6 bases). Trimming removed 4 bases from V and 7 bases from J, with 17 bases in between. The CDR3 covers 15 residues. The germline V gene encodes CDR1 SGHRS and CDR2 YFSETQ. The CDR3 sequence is CASSPGRGIDGELFF. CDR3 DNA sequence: TGCGCCAGCAGCCCCGGTCGGGGGATAGACGGGGAGCTGTTTTTT.

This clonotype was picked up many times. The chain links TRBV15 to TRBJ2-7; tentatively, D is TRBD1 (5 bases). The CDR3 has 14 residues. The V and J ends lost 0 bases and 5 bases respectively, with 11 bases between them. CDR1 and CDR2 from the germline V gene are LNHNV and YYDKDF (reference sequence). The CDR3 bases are TGTGCCACCAGCAGAGATCTCTCCAGGGACGAGCAGTACTTC. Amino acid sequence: CATSRDLSRDEQYF. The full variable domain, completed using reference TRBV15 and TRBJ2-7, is DAMVIQNPRYQVTQFGKPVTLSCSQTLNHNVMYWYQQKSSQAPKLLFHYYDKDFNNEADTPDNFQSRRPNTSFCFLDIRSPGLGDTAMYLCATSRDLSRDEQYFGPGTRLTVT.